This is a list of T cell receptor beta chains from one sample in a study of blood T cell repertoires in COVID-19. Only in-frame clones appear in the TCRdb table, and some are missing; sequencing was by immunoSEQ multiplex PCR. The table lists 270,000 or so clones, approximately 77% of them singletons. Sequencing used peripheral blood. The receptors come from a woman aged 18-29 years with acute or convalescent COVID-19. The CDR3 runs from the conserved cysteine through the conserved F or W. D genes are given only for firm matches. For some rows the clone size is stated as once, few or many, or as a class when expanded; others skip it.

cdr3_aa	cdr3_nt	v_call	j_call	clone_size	d_call
CASSQGLSGLGNTIYF	TGCGCCAGCAGCCAAGGTTTATCAGGGCTGGGAAACACCATATATTTT	TRBV4-3	TRBJ1-3	few	.
CASSPQPGQSSGNTIYF	TGTGCCAGCTCACCACAACCGGGACAGAGTTCTGGAAACACCATATATTTT	TRBV18	TRBJ1-3	few	TRBD1
CASSLTTGYRSGANVLTF	TGCGCCAGCAGCTTGACCACAGGATATAGGTCTGGGGCCAACGTCCTGACTTTC	TRBV5-1	TRBJ2-6	.	.
CASGLGISGHGDTQYF	TGTGCTAGTGGTTTGGGAATCAGCGGGCATGGGGATACGCAGTATTTT	TRBV12-5	TRBJ2-3	few	.
CAISEKGLAANEQFF	TGTGCCATCAGTGAGAAGGGACTAGCGGCTAATGAGCAGTTCTTC	TRBV10-3	TRBJ2-1	many	TRBD2
CASTKGPSPTNEQFF	TGTGCCAGTACAAAGGGGCCCAGCCCAACAAATGAGCAGTTCTTC	TRBV19	TRBJ2-1	.	.
CASSPGQGYNEQFF	TGTGCCAGCAGCCCCGGACAGGGCTACAATGAGCAGTTCTTC	TRBV3-1/TRBV3-2	TRBJ2-1	.	TRBD1
CASSGGQGYEQYF	TGCGCCAGCAGCGGGGGACAGGGCTACGAGCAGTACTTC	TRBV10-1	TRBJ2-7	.	TRBD1
CASSWRGKDYNEQFF	TGTGCCAGCAGCTGGCGAGGAAAGGATTACAATGAGCAGTTCTTC	TRBV5-6	TRBJ2-1	once	.
CASRPSGRAQQYF	TGTGCCAGCAGGCCTAGCGGGAGGGCCCAGCAGTACTTC	TRBV14	TRBJ2-7	.	TRBD2